This T cell receptor (beta chain) originates from a study of shared clonotypes between healthy human individuals (dated by TCRdb to 2018 to 2020). Study-level background: The cohort included a few men and a couple of women between 18 and 49 years of age. Leukapheresis yielded between about 0.8 and 9.5 billion PBMCs per donor. To increase sequencing depth and limit assay-specific biases, TCR repertoire library preparation and sequencing were carried out by different laboratories using diverse techniques. To estimate repertoire size and how much clonotypes are shared between individuals, the study performed deep sequencing of blood TCR repertoires from five healthy adults. For each donor, CD4 naive and CD4 memory were each given three plates, CD8 naive was given two plates, and CD8 memory was given one plate.

The CDR3 starts with the cysteine, ends with the phenylalanine, and has 16 residues. Kept here is only the CDR3 DNA, which spans 48 bases and is read in frame from base 1. The V and J ends are trimmed by 2 bases and 3 bases, leaving 14 bases between them. CDR1 and CDR2 were assigned from the germline V gene as MDHEN and SYDVKM. TCR CDR3 regions were amplified from genomic DNA by multiplex PCR using the deep immunoSEQ assay. Extracted genomic DNA from each cell subset was distributed evenly across all wells of several immunoSEQ 96-well plates, and each plate was treated as a replicate. For sorted subsets, approximately 200 ng of genomic DNA, equivalent to some 30,000 T cell genomes, went into each replicate PCR. The purified libraries were quantified using a Qubit 3.0 fluorometer, sized with a Bioanalyzer 2100, and then quantified again using the KAPA Library Quantification kit. A separate single-read 150-cycle Illumina NextSeq 550 flow cell was used to sequence each immunoSEQ 96-well plate. The original methods were these. The immunoSEQ output contained only junctional sequences without quality scores, so filtering could not match that applied to full-length reads. To assign V/J genes and CDR3, sequences were annotated against IMGT germline references using PyIR, a Python wrapper for IgBLAST v1.9. Reads with weak V/J assignments (E-value above 1e-6), missing CDR3, stop codons, out-of-frame junctions, or ambiguous translated residues were removed. V3J clonotypes were defined as sequences sharing an identical inferred V gene, J gene, and CDR3 amino acid sequence. The percentage overlap between two repertoires was calculated by dividing the number of shared unique clonotypes by the size of the smaller repertoire. RTK rarefaction, the Chao1 estimator, and Recon v2.1 estimates of unobserved clonotypes were used to assess repertoire richness. Generation probabilities were computed with OLGA for all TCRbeta clonotypes obtained by the gDNA method from several donors. TCRdb's version of the immuneACCESS table is confined to in-frame rearrangements and falls short of the full clone set. An unresolved V gene accounts for under half of the shortfall where checked; the remainder is of unknown origin. V and J calls and clone size are copied from that table; D and trimming were computed from the DNA. This sample holds around 2,100,000 clones; approximately 94% were observed only once. The biggest ten clones account for 1.2% of the sample.

As regards this clone: Its antigen target is currently unknown. No much larger clone exists at a distance of one base, and base qualities are not known.

Paper-wide results and their limitations: Clonotypes shared by all four sorted-subset donors showed higher generation probabilities than non-shared clonotypes. About 5% of naive CD4, 3% to 3.5% of naive CD8, approximately 2.2% of memory CD4, and 0.4% of memory CD8 clonotypes were shared across several donors. Sampling was limited to blood, and TCR repertoires in tissue likely differ from TCR repertoires in blood. Rarefaction of sorted-subset datasets indicated incomplete sequencing despite the large sequencing depth. Based on pairwise subsampling, the degree of clonotype sharing among donors was expected to be affected by sequencing depth. Estimated clonotype richness was generally larger for naive than for memory subsets. The genetic and exposure-history diversity represented was limited by the small number of donors.

For the CD8 naive samples, CD45RO-negative cells were positively selected for CCR7, yielding a CD45RA+CCR7+ population from which TemRA cells were excluded. Healthy HIV-negative adults with no recently reported acute infections or vaccinations were included as donors. Every donor was a Caucasian adult residing in Nashville, Tennessee, USA. After blood collection by leukapheresis, PBMCs were isolated using Ficoll-Histopaque density gradient centrifugation and then cryopreserved in the vapor phase of liquid nitrogen. Analytical flow cytometry was used to check the purity and quantity of every magnetically sorted T cell population. From each sorted fraction, genomic DNA was isolated and quantified by UV absorbance on a Nanodrop 2000c.

The source of this sequence is a man between 18 and 35 years old in good health. Sequenced sample: naive CD8+ T cells sorted from blood. The cell subset or site label corresponds to: CD45RA+CCR7+. Rearrangement joined TRBV28 to TRBJ1-5; too little of a D gene remains to name it. The DNA sequence is given as TGTGCCAGCAGTTTAGGTGGCGAACTTATCAATCAGCCCCAGCATTTT. It is translated as CASSLGGELINQPQHF.